A single sample gave rise to the 26 T cell receptor beta chains below, sequenced in a study of regulatory T cells in long-lasting Graves disease. The time point is: newly diagnosed GD, antithyroid drugs for less than 3 months. The authors made the TCR library using RNA they extracted from PBMCs. The authors built TCR beta libraries using iRepertoire HTBI primers and Arm-PCR of CDR3 regions. From the multiplex PCR reads, TCRdb called clonotypes with MiXCR, one entry per CDR3 protein. The profile shows under 500,000 distinct CDR3 sequences, 16% of them singletons. A further study also used this sample, focusing on T cells in Graves' hyperthyroidism and ophthalmopathy.

The specimen was peripheral blood mononuclear cells (PBMCs), collected at new diagnosis, from a patient treated with antithyroid drugs. Receptor source: a woman under 40 with Graves disease.

The V call is TRBV14, the J call TRBJ1-1; D is ambiguous. Deletions cut 9 bases from V and 5 bases from J, with 10 bases between. This CDR3 region has 11 residues. Per germline, CDR1 SGHDN and CDR2 FVKESK. The CDR3 sequence is CASQPRTEAFF. In nucleotides, the CDR3 is TGTGCCAGTCAACCGAGGACTGAAGCTTTCTTT.

The J gene is TRBJ2-1, the V gene TRBV20-1; TRBD2 agrees at 14 bases. V lost 2 bases, J lost 0 bases, and 3 bases stayed unmatched. Per the germline V gene, CDR1 is DFQATT and CDR2 is SNEGSKA (reference sequence). This CDR3 has 17 amino acids. CDR3 DNA: TGCAGTGCTAGACCCGGGACTAGCGGGAGCTCCTACAATGAGCAGTTCTTC. It yields the protein CSARPGTSGSSYNEQFF.

This clonotype turned up a few times. The junction and the germline gene differ at one end; a read error may be behind it. CDR3 amino acids: CASSETGDTSF. The CDR3 DNA sequence: TGTGCCAGCAGTGAAACGGGAGATACCTCATTC. This chain uses TRBV6-1 with TRBJ2-4; TRBD2 might be the D (6 bases). CDR3 length: 11 residues. CDR1 MNHNS and CDR2 SASEGT come from the germline V gene.

The table lists this clonotype with a few counts. This rearrangement joins TRBV4-2 to TRBJ2-1, with 7 bases matching TRBD1. V dropped 4 bases and J dropped 3; count of bases not matched to a gene: 12. The CDR3 runs 17 residues. Germline CDR1 and CDR2: LGHNA and YNFKEQ. The CDR3 spells CASSPMPRQGIYNEQFF. Written as DNA, the CDR3 is TGTGCCAGCAGCCCCATGCCCCGACAGGGAATCTACAATGAGCAGTTCTTC.

This clonotype was observed many times. Germline and junction disagree at one end, which may indicate a read error. The chain recombines TRBV5-1 with TRBJ2-3; 8 bases are shared with TRBD2. The V gene's germline CDR1 is SGHRS and CDR2 YFSETQ. CDR3 size: 15 residues. The CDR3 nucleotides read TGCGCCAGCAGTTCGACTAGCGAGACCACATATACGCAGTATTTT. It codes for CASSSTSETTYTQYF.

At least ten counts were recorded for this clonotype. V usage is TRBV10-3 and J usage is TRBJ1-1; 7 bases agree with TRBD1. The ends lost 6 bases at V and 3 bases at J; junction bases unmatched: 7. From germline, CDR1 is ENHRY and CDR2 SYGVKD. This CDR3 region has 14 residues. The CDR3 loop is CAIRRQGLDTEAFF. The CDR3 region has the DNA TGTGCCATCAGAAGACAGGGTTTGGACACTGAAGCTTTCTTT.

This clonotype was seen a handful of times. The DNA for the CDR3 is TGTGCCAGCAGCTTAGCGGGAGGCACTGTGGACGAGCAGTACTTC. Amino acid sequence: CASSLAGGTVDEQYF. V and J are TRBV5-4 and TRBJ2-7; TRBD2 aligns across 9 bases. Trimming took 2 bases from V and 5 from J; bases not matched to a gene: 8. Germline V gene lookup returns CDR1 SGHNT and CDR2 YYREEE (reference sequence). The CDR3 covers 15 residues.

This clonotype was detected many times. The junction and the germline gene differ at one end; a read error may be behind it. The rearrangement joins TRBV5-1 to TRBJ1-1, with a tentative D call TRBD1 (6 bases). Per germline, CDR1 SGHRS and CDR2 YFSETQ. This CDR3 is 15 amino acids long. CDR3: CASSLGGTENTEAFF. DNA of the CDR3: TGTGCCAGCAGCTTAGGGGGGACGGAGAACACTGAAGCTTTCTTT.

The chain is built from TRBV20-1 and TRBJ1-6; D call uncertain. V was shortened by 6 bases and J by 1 base, with 16 bases between the two germline ends. The CDR3 covers 16 residues. Germline V gene lookup returns CDR1 DFQATT and CDR2 SNEGSKA (reference sequence). CDR3 sequence: CSARRPIVSYNSPLHF. In DNA, the CDR3 is TGCAGTGCCAGAAGGCCCATCGTTTCCTATAATTCACCCCTCCACTTT.

The chain joins TRBV5-1 to TRBJ2-1, with a tentative D call TRBD2 (6 bases). V was shortened by 7 bases and J by 0 bases, with 14 bases between the two germline ends. Germline values: CDR1 SGHRS, CDR2 YFSETQ. This CDR3 is built from 15 residues. The CDR3, as DNA: TGCGCCAGCCAGGAACTAGCCAGCTCCTACAATGAGCAGTTCTTC. Protein: CASQELASSYNEQFF.

The chain combines TRBV15 with TRBJ2-7; TRBD2 aligns across 8 bases. Germline CDR1 is LNHNV and CDR2 is YYDKDF (reference sequence). Trimming cost V 0 bases and J 9 bases; bases outside gene matches: 19. The CDR3 runs to 18 residues. The CDR3 DNA reads as TGTGCCACCAGCAGAGATCTTGCTAAGCGGGAGTCGCATTATGGGCAGTACTTC. This sequence encodes CATSRDLAKRESHYGQYF.

Note on this clonotype: This may come from a read error, since a much larger clone is one base off. This sequence joins TRBV28 and TRBJ2-7; a possible D gene is TRBD1 (6 bases). The CDR3 loop spans 14 amino acids. Germline-derived CDR1 and CDR2 are MDHEN and SYDVKM. Here the CDR3 reads CVSSQLQGSYEQYF. The CDR3 region has the DNA TGTGTCAGCAGTCAATTACAGGGCAGCTACGAGCAGTACTTC.

This clonotype was recorded many times. The chain combines TRBV3-1 with TRBJ1-6; weak D call: TRBD1 (5 bases). Trimming stripped 1 base from V and 9 bases from J, with 16 bases between. CDR3 length equals 16 residues. The V gene's germline CDR1 is LGHDT and CDR2 YNNKEL (reference sequence). For the CDR3, the DNA is TGTGCCAGCAGCCAAGGCCCGGCCCACGGGGGTTCACCCCTCCACTTT. Protein sequence: CASSQGPAHGGSPLHF.

This rearrangement joins TRBV7-9 to TRBJ2-1; maybe TRBD1 (5 bases). Germline loops: CDR1 SEHNR, CDR2 FQNEAQ (reference sequence). Trimming cost V 3 bases and J 10 bases, with 13 bases left between them. CDR3 length: 13 residues. CDR3 sequence reads: CASSFRTPVEQFF. For the CDR3, the DNA is TGTGCCAGCAGCTTCCGGACACCTGTGGAGCAGTTCTTC.

The chain carries TRBV12-3 or TRBV12-4 and TRBJ2-5, with 10 bases matching TRBD2. The junction had 4 bases not matched to a gene; V was cut back by 5 bases and J by 1 base. CDR3 size: 15 residues. The CDR3 nucleotides read TGTGCCAGCAGTAAGAGGACTAGCGGCCAAGAGACCCAGTACTTC. The encoded protein is CASSKRTSGQETQYF.

This clonotype appeared many times. The chain uses TRBV15 and TRBJ1-4, with D maybe TRBD1 (6 bases). V was pared by 2 bases and J by 5 bases, with 15 bases between. The CDR3 is 16 amino acids. CDR1 LNHNV and CDR2 YYDKDF come from the germline V gene (reference sequence). CDR3 bases: TGTGCCACCAGCAGAACACGACAGGCCGAGAATGAAAAACTGTTTTTT. As protein: CATSRTRQAENEKLFF.

In this sample, this clonotype turned up many times. The J gene is TRBJ2-3, the V gene TRBV5-1; a weak D match, TRBD1 (5 bases). From germline, CDR1 is SGHRS and CDR2 YFSETQ. The V end was cut by 1 base, the J end by 5 bases, with 11 bases between. The CDR3 has 14 residues. Here the CDR3 DNA reads TGCGCCAGCAGCTTGTCACAGGTCCTAGATACGCAGTATTTT. It translates to CASSLSQVLDTQYF.

This clonotype was detected ten times or more. The chain recombines TRBV11-2 with TRBJ2-3, with no clear D. The CDR3 contains 15 residues. V gave up 6 bases and J gave up 1 base, with 14 bases separating them. Germline values: CDR1 SGHAT, CDR2 FQNNGV. The CDR3 DNA sequence: TGTGCCAGCAGTACCTTTGCAGATGGCACAGATACGCAGTATTTT. Translating gives CASSTFADGTDTQYF.

This clonotype has a handful of counts. The chain combines TRBV4-1 with TRBJ1-5; D uncertain. The CDR3 is 15 residues long. Looked up from germline, CDR1 is MGHRA and CDR2 is YSYEKL. V was clipped by 4 bases and J by 0 bases, with 10 bases between them. CDR3 DNA sequence: TGCGCCAGCAGCCGGAGGTCAGATAGCAATCAGCCCCAGCATTTT. Protein sequence: CASSRRSDSNQPQHF.

This clonotype was picked up many times. The CDR3: CASSVRPSGEKLFF. DNA for the CDR3: TGTGCCAGCAGCGTACGACCGTCTGGTGAAAAACTGTTTTTT. V gene TRBV9 combines with J gene TRBJ1-4; D remains unclear. Germline-derived CDR1 and CDR2 are SGDLS and YYNGEE. The CDR3 runs to 14 residues. With 1 base removed from V and 7 bases from J, the gap between germline ends came to 11 bases.

The chain uses TRBV20-1 and TRBJ1-2; TRBD1 matches at 12 bases. The V gene's germline CDR1 is DFQATT and CDR2 SNEGSKA (reference sequence). J was trimmed by 3 bases and V by 2 bases; bases with no gene match: 16. CDR3 size: 19 residues. This CDR3 reads CSARRTFGAGTGGHYGYTF. CDR3 in DNA: TGCAGTGCTAGAAGAACCTTCGGAGCCGGGACAGGGGGCCACTATGGCTACACCTTC.

This clonotype came up many times. The chain recombines TRBV27 with TRBJ2-3; D unclear. The V gene lost 6 bases and the J gene lost 6 bases, with 13 bases spanning the gap. There are 13 residues in the CDR3. Germline CDR1 and CDR2: MNHEY and SMNVEV (reference sequence). CDR3 protein: CASSPSSRDTQYF. The CDR3 region has the DNA TGTGCCAGCAGCCCAAGTAGTAGGGATACGCAGTATTTT.

This clonotype was seen repeatedly, ten times or more. The V and J genes are TRBV3-1 and TRBJ1-5; D is unclear. The CDR3 extends over 13 amino acids. Trimming removed 3 bases at V and 5 bases at J, with 8 bases between. Germline lookup yields CDR1 LGHDT and CDR2 YNNKEL (reference sequence). The CDR3 nucleotides read TGTGCCAGCAGCCACCGGCAGCATCAGCCCCAGCATTTT. Translation gives CASSHRQHQPQHF.

This clonotype was recorded a few times. The genes are TRBV30 and TRBJ2-7, with D perhaps assigned TRBD1 or TRBD2 (5 bases each). Germline V gene sequence: CDR1 GTSNPN, CDR2 SVGIG (reference sequence). The germline V and J ends were trimmed by 0 bases and 9 bases, with 9 bases remaining between them. There are 11 residues in the CDR3. CDR3 bases: TGTGCCTGGAGTGTAGGGGACCGGCAGTACTTC. As protein: CAWSVGDRQYF.

The chain carries TRBV4-1 and TRBJ1-4; D is ambiguous. The CDR3 is 13 residues long. Between the trimmed V and J ends, which lost 4 bases and 8 bases, there was a span of 11 bases. Germline loops: CDR1 MGHRA, CDR2 YSYEKL. The CDR3 nucleotides are TGCGCCAGCAGCCCAACTCGAGGGGAAAAACTGTTTTTT. Protein product: CASSPTRGEKLFF.

This clonotype was seen only a few times. The chain couples TRBV25-1 to TRBJ2-3; 8 bases agree with TRBD2. The CDR3 is made up of 15 amino acids. After removal of 3 bases from V and 3 bases from J, the junction contained 5 bases not matched to a gene. Per the germline V gene, CDR1 is MGHDK and CDR2 is SYGVNS. In DNA form, the CDR3 reads TGTGCCAGCAGTGACTCAGCGGGAGCGACAGATACGCAGTATTTT. This encodes CASSDSAGATDTQYF.